The sequence of this T cell receptor (beta chain) was determined in a study of spatial heterogeneity in lung cancer. The study, taken as a whole, reports: Intratumoral expanded alpha and beta TCR counts were found to track tumor mutation counts.

The time point was: sample taken at primary tumor resection. There were approximately 69 donors, all of them untreated patients with early-stage non-small cell lung cancer. CDR1 SGHTA and CDR2 FQGNSA come from the germline V gene. This CDR3 spans 11 amino acids. The V end lost 3 bases, the J end lost 2 bases, and 0 bases lay between the germline ends. This clonotype has ten or more counts. The antigen is unknown. A much more abundant neighbour one base away suggests this may be a read error. Lacking the conserved final phenylalanine or tryptophan, this CDR3 likely reflects a read error. Using its own MiXCR run on the 5' RACE reads, TCRdb lists one record per CDR3 protein. The sample shows approximately 3,000 distinct CDR3 sequences, around 4.3% of them seen only once.

This clonotype was sampled from a female donor with early-stage non-small cell lung cancer. The sequenced sample was lung tumor tissue, obtained at surgery. The chain couples TRBV7-2 to TRBJ2-3; D is ambiguous. CDR3 amino acids: CASSFTDTQYS. In DNA form, the CDR3 reads TGTGCCAGCAGCTTCACAGATACGCAGTATTCT.